This is a list of T cell receptor beta chains from one sample in a study of blood T cell repertoires in COVID-19. Profiling relied on immunoSEQ multiplex PCR, and the TCRdb table lists in-frame clones only, not all of them. This sample has about 300,000 clones, with under 90% found just once. The sequenced material came from PBMCs or T cells enriched from blood (not recorded which). These receptors were obtained from a woman aged 45-60 years who had been exposed to COVID-19. CDR3s include the opening cysteine and the closing phenylalanine or tryptophan. A D gene is named only where the DNA matches it firmly. Clone sizes are given selectively: once, few, many, or a class where the clone is expanded.

D gene	clone size	V gene	J gene	CDR3 length	CDR3 protein	CDR3 DNA
TRBD2	NA	TRBV27	TRBJ2-7	17	CASSSLAGGPRIYEQYF	TGTGCCAGCAGTTCGCTAGCGGGGGGCCCGCGGATCTACGAGCAGTACTTC
NA	NA	TRBV5-1	TRBJ2-7	14	CASSLAGQYYEQYF	TGCGCCAGCAGCTTGGCGGGACAATATTACGAGCAGTACTTC
TRBD1	NA	TRBV6-5	TRBJ1-6	14	CASTQQGANSPLHF	TGTGCCAGCACCCAACAGGGGGCTAATTCACCCCTCCACTTT
TRBD1	NA	TRBV5-4	TRBJ2-7	16	CASSSRTGGVAYEQYF	TGTGCCAGCAGCTCCCGGACAGGGGGCGTTGCATACGAGCAGTACTTC
TRBD1	NA	TRBV2	TRBJ2-3	15	CASSDRDRAGDTQYF	TGTGCCAGCAGTGATCGGGACAGGGCTGGTGATACGCAGTATTTT
TRBD1	NA	TRBV7-9	TRBJ1-1	15	CASSAAGTGLTEAFF	TGTGCCAGCAGCGCGGCCGGGACAGGGCTCACTGAAGCTTTCTTT
NA	NA	TRBV5-5	TRBJ2-3	16	CASSLDRGGGTDTQYF	TGTGCCAGCAGCTTGGACAGGGGCGGGGGGACAGATACGCAGTATTTT
TRBD1	NA	TRBV2	TRBJ2-7	14	CASSANRGPYEQYF	TGTGCCAGCAGTGCAAACAGGGGTCCCTACGAGCAGTACTTC
TRBD2	NA	TRBV5-1	TRBJ2-3	17	CASSLAGLAGGLDTQYF	TGCGCCAGCAGCTTGGCCGGTCTAGCGGGGGGATTAGATACGCAGTATTTT
TRBD1	NA	TRBV11-2	TRBJ2-7	14	CASSTLQGPYEQYF	TGTGCCAGCAGCACCCTACAGGGGCCCTACGAGCAGTACTTC
NA	NA	TRBV5-1	TRBJ2-2	15	CASSLDGQNTGELFF	TGCGCCAGCAGCTTGGACGGACAAAACACCGGGGAGCTGTTTTTT
NA	NA	TRBV3-1/TRBV3-2	TRBJ2-3	14	CASSQARGTDTQYF	TGTGCCAGCAGCCAAGCTCGAGGCACAGATACGCAGTATTTT
NA	NA	TRBV19	TRBJ2-3	14	CASSQGGSADTQYF	TGTGCCAGTAGCCAGGGTGGGTCCGCAGATACGCAGTATTTT
NA	once	TRBV28	TRBJ1-2	12	CASRKQSYGYTF	TGTGCCAGCAGAAAACAGAGCTATGGCTACACCTTC
TRBD1	NA	TRBV20-1	TRBJ1-5	15	CSASPDRDSNQPQHF	TGCAGTGCTAGTCCCGACAGGGATAGCAATCAGCCCCAGCATTTT
TRBD1	NA	TRBV6-5	TRBJ2-7	14	CASSRDRGSYEQYF	TGTGCCAGCAGCCGGGACAGGGGCTCCTACGAGCAGTACTTC
NA	once	TRBV5-1	TRBJ1-2	16	CASSPTYYQPSYGYTF	TGCGCCAGCAGCCCAACGTACTATCAACCCTCCTATGGCTACACCTTC
TRBD2	NA	TRBV6-2/TRBV6-3	TRBJ2-3	16	CASSTSTSFRADTQYF	TGTGCCAGCAGCACTTCGACTAGCTTCCGCGCAGATACGCAGTATTTT
NA	NA	TRBV3-1/TRBV3-2	TRBJ1-2	14	CASSQGFPVHGYTF	TGTGCCAGCAGCCAAGGTTTCCCTGTTCATGGCTACACCTTC
NA	NA	TRBV4-2	TRBJ2-5	13	CASSWGVSETQYF	TGTGCCAGCAGCTGGGGAGTTTCGGAGACCCAGTACTTC
NA	NA	TRBV4-2	TRBJ1-1	17	CASSQAAGATMNTEAFF	TGTGCCAGCAGCCAAGCAGCAGGGGCCACGATGAACACTGAAGCTTTCTTT
NA	NA	TRBV19	TRBJ1-2	14	CASMQGVANYGYTF	TGTGCCAGTATGCAGGGTGTAGCTAACTATGGCTACACCTTC
TRBD1	NA	TRBV19	TRBJ1-2	14	CASSTRTGPYGYTF	TGTGCCAGTAGTACCCGGACAGGGCCATATGGCTACACCTTC
TRBD1	NA	TRBV19	TRBJ1-5	14	CASSISTGDQPQHF	TGTGCCAGTAGTATAAGTACAGGGGATCAGCCCCAGCATTTT
TRBD1	NA	TRBV7-2	TRBJ1-5	15	CASSSTGTGNQPQHF	TGTGCCAGCAGCTCGACCGGGACAGGTAATCAGCCCCAGCATTTT
NA	NA	TRBV3-1/TRBV3-2	TRBJ1-6	15	CASSQDLHAGPPLHF	TGTGCCAGCAGCCAAGATTTACACGCAGGGCCACCCCTCCACTTT
NA	NA	TRBV4-2	TRBJ2-3	18	CASSQVFSRQPFTDTQYF	TGTGCCAGCAGCCAAGTTTTTTCGCGACAGCCTTTCACAGATACGCAGTATTTT
NA	NA	TRBV5-1	TRBJ1-1	13	CASSLEGLAEAFF	TGCGCCAGCAGCTTGGAGGGGCTGGCTGAAGCTTTCTTT
NA	NA	TRBV10-3	TRBJ1-4	15	CAISESGTGEEKLFF	TGTGCCATCAGTGAGTCGGGGACGGGAGAAGAAAAACTGTTTTTT
TRBD1	NA	TRBV3-1/TRBV3-2	TRBJ1-2	15	CASSQADRGGYGYTF	TGTGCCAGCAGCCAAGCGGACAGGGGCGGGTATGGCTACACCTTC
TRBD1	NA	TRBV6-1	TRBJ1-3	15	CASSDQGALGNTIYF	TGTGCCAGCAGTGACCAGGGGGCGCTTGGAAACACCATATATTTT
TRBD1	once	TRBV10-3	TRBJ2-7	13	CAISRTGGYEQYF	TGTGCCATCAGCCGGACAGGGGGCTACGAGCAGTACTTC
TRBD2	NA	TRBV3-1/TRBV3-2	TRBJ2-7	15	CASSQVAGGSYEQYF	TGTGCCAGCAGCCAGGTAGCGGGGGGTTCATACGAGCAGTACTTC
TRBD2	NA	TRBV5-1	TRBJ2-7	15	CASSVGTSGGYEQYF	TGCGCCAGCAGCGTGGGGACTAGCGGGGGCTACGAGCAGTACTTC
NA	NA	TRBV7-9	TRBJ2-1	13	CASSLAAGILKFF	TGTGCCAGCAGCTTAGCAGCAGGGATATTGAAGTTCTTC
NA	NA	TRBV6-5	TRBJ1-1	12	CASSPLNTEAFF	TGTGCCAGCAGTCCCCTAAACACTGAAGCTTTCTTT
TRBD2	NA	TRBV6-5	TRBJ2-7	15	CASSYGAGEFYEQYF	TGTGCCAGCAGTTACGGGGCGGGGGAGTTCTACGAGCAGTACTTC
NA	NA	TRBV5-6	TRBJ1-4	15	CASSLGQGWGEKLFF	TGTGCCAGCAGCTTGGGGCAGGGATGGGGTGAAAAACTGTTTTTT
TRBD1	NA	TRBV5-6	TRBJ1-1	16	CASSFPGQGLNTEAFF	TGTGCCAGCAGCTTCCCGGGACAGGGGTTGAACACTGAAGCTTTCTTT
NA	NA	TRBV5-6	TRBJ2-7	14	CASSLSGVSAVQYF	TGTGCCAGCAGCTTATCTGGAGTAAGTGCCGTGCAGTACTTC
TRBD1	NA	TRBV19	TRBJ2-2	15	CASSRQGANTGELFF	TGTGCCAGTAGCAGACAGGGAGCGAACACCGGGGAGCTGTTTTTT
NA	NA	TRBV7-8	TRBJ2-7	13	CASSFVGGYEQYF	TGTGCCAGCAGCTTCGTCGGGGGCTACGAGCAGTACTTC
TRBD2	once	TRBV6-5	TRBJ2-3	15	CASRAGTSGGDTQYF	TGTGCCAGCAGAGCCGGGACTAGCGGGGGTGATACGCAGTATTTT
NA	NA	TRBV12-3/TRBV12-4	TRBJ2-7	11	CASSTYYEQYF	TGTGCCAGCAGTACTTACTACGAGCAGTACTTC
NA	NA	TRBV28	TRBJ2-7	15	CASRLRQGGLYEQYF	TGTGCCAGCAGACTCCGGCAGGGAGGTCTCTACGAGCAGTACTTC
TRBD1	NA	TRBV18	TRBJ1-1	15	CASSPQGGWNTEAFF	TGTGCCAGCTCACCACAAGGGGGCTGGAACACTGAAGCTTTCTTT
TRBD1	NA	TRBV4-1	TRBJ1-2	14	CASSQRTGNYGYTF	TGCGCCAGCAGCCAACGGACAGGGAACTATGGCTACACCTTC
NA	NA	TRBV19	TRBJ1-5	15	CASSDPGQSNQPQHF	TGTGCCAGTAGTGACCCTGGACAGAGCAATCAGCCCCAGCATTTT
TRBD1	NA	TRBV11-3	TRBJ1-2	12	CASSRTGDAATF	TGTGCCAGCAGCCGGACAGGGGACGCAGCCACCTTC
TRBD1	few	TRBV5-1	TRBJ2-2	15	CASSLARTGNGELFF	TGCGCCAGCAGCTTGGCCCGGACAGGGAACGGGGAGCTGTTTTTT
NA	NA	TRBV20-1	TRBJ1-2	11	CSADSNYGYTF	TGCAGTGCGGACAGCAACTATGGCTACACCTTC
TRBD1	NA	TRBV12-5	TRBJ2-2	15	CASGSGQGAAGELFF	TGTGCTAGTGGTTCCGGACAGGGTGCGGCCGGGGAGCTGTTTTTT
TRBD2	NA	TRBV5-4	TRBJ2-5	13	CASSKGLAALEYF	TGTGCCAGCAGCAAAGGACTAGCGGCTTTGGAGTACTTC
TRBD2	NA	TRBV4-1	TRBJ2-5	17	CASSQDPGLAGVETQYF	TGCGCCAGCAGCCAAGATCCGGGACTAGCGGGGGTAGAGACCCAGTACTTC
NA	NA	TRBV5-5	TRBJ1-6	15	CASSWEQGRDSPLHF	TGTGCCAGCAGCTGGGAACAGGGTAGGGATTCACCCCTCCACTTT
NA	NA	TRBV28	TRBJ2-7	14	CASSPEGNRGIQYF	TGTGCCAGCAGTCCGGAGGGGAACCGAGGAATACAGTACTTC
NA	NA	TRBV5-6	TRBJ1-1	15	CASSLGLLVARGAFF	TGTGCCAGCAGCTTGGGTCTGTTGGTGGCGCGCGGAGCTTTCTTT
NA	NA	TRBV3-1/TRBV3-2	TRBJ2-2	15	CASSPRQGGTGELFF	TGTGCCAGCAGCCCGAGACAGGGAGGCACCGGGGAGCTGTTTTTT
TRBD2	once	TRBV6-5	TRBJ2-7	14	CASSGRTSDNEQYF	TGTGCCAGCAGCGGGCGGACTAGCGATAACGAGCAGTACTTC